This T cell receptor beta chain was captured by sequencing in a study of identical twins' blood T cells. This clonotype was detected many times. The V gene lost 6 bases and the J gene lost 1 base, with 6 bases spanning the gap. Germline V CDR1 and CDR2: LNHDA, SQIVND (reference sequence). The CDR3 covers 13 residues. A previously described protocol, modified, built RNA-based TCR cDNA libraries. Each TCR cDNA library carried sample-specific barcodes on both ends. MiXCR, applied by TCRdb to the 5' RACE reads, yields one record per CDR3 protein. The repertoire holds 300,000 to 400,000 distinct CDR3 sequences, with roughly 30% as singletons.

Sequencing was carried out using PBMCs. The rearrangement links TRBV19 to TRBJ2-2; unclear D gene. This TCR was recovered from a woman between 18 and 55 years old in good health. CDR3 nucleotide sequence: TGTGCCAGTAGCTGGGGGAACACCGGGGAGCTGTTTTTT. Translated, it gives CASSWGNTGELFF. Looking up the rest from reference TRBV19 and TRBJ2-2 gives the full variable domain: DGGITQSPKYLFRKEGQNVTLSCEQNLNHDAMYWYRQDPGQGLRLIYYSQIVNDFQKGDIAEGYSVSREKKESFPLTVTSAQKNPTAFYLCASSWGNTGELFFGEGSRLTVL.